This TCR beta chain emerged from a study of Ad26.COV2.S vaccination and SARS-CoV-2 variants. Produced via immunoSEQ multiplex PCR; TCRdb's table is partial and in-frame only. In the table there are 350,000 to 450,000 clones, 80% to 90% of which are singletons. Described treatment: about 20 received Ad26.COV2.S at low or high dose, single or two shots; roughly five received placebo; per-sample allocation not given. Collection of samples fell on day 63 after the first vaccine or placebo injection. This material consisted of peripheral blood, taken in a trial of Ad26.COV2.S vaccine versus placebo. The clonotype was recovered from a person between 18 and 60 years old who received the Ad26.COV2.S COVID-19 vaccine or a placebo.

The CDR3 region is CASSRTGGALETQYF. The CDR3 DNA follows: TGTGCCAGCAGCAGGACAGGGGGCGCGTTAGAGACCCAGTACTTC. The gene calls are TRBV5-4 and TRBJ2-5; TRBD1 agrees at 11 bases. V lost 4 bases, J lost 4 bases, and 6 bases stayed unmatched. The germline V gene has CDR1 SGHNT and CDR2 YYREEE (reference sequence). The CDR3 consists of 15 residues.